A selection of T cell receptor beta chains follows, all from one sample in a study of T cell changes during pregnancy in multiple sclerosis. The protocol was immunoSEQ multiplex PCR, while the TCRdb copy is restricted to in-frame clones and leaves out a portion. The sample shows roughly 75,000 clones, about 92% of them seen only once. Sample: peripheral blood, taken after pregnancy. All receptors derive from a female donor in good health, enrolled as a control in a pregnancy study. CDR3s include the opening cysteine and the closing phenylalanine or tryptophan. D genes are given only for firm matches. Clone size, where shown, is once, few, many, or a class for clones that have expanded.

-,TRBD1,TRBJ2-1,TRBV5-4,CASSYKQGVFSYNEQFF,TGTGCCAGCAGCTACAAACAGGGGGTTTTCTCCTACAATGAGCAGTTCTTC
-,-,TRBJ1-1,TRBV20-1,CSAEGAEAFF,TGCAGTGCCGAGGGGGCTGAAGCTTTCTTT
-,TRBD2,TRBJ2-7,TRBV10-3,CAISGQRGLLSSYEQYF,TGTGCCATCAGTGGCCAGCGGGGGCTCCTTAGCTCCTACGAGCAGTACTTC
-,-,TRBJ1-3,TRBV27,CASAWTVSGNTIYF,TGTGCCTCCGCGTGGACAGTCTCTGGAAACACCATATATTTT
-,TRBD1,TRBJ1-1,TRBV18,CASSPDRSEAFF,TGTGCCAGCTCACCGGACAGGAGTGAAGCTTTCTTT
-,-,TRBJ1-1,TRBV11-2,CASSPGFYMNTEAFF,TGTGCCAGCAGCCCCGGGTTTTATATGAACACTGAAGCTTTCTTT
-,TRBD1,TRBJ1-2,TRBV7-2,CASSLARAGGRYGYTF,TGTGCCAGCAGCTTAGCGCGGGCAGGGGGTCGCTATGGCTACACCTTC
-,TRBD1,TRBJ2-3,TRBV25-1,CASSGKQGAGTDTQYF,TGTGCCAGCAGTGGAAAACAGGGGGCCGGTACAGATACGCAGTATTTT
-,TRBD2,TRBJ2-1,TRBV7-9,CASSLAGGRNEQFF,TGTGCCAGCAGCTTAGCGGGAGGGCGCAATGAGCAGTTCTTC
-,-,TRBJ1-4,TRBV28,CAILQARNEKLFF,TGTGCCATCCTACAGGCCCGAAATGAAAAACTGTTTTTT
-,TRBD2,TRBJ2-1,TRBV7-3,CASSSREGTSGRAPNEQFF,TGTGCCAGCAGCTCCAGGGAGGGGACTAGCGGGAGGGCCCCCAATGAGCAGTTCTTC
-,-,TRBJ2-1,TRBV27,CASSSTRTNEQFF,TGTGCCAGCAGTTCAACCCGGACTAATGAGCAGTTCTTC
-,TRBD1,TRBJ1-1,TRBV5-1,CASSLVGTGVITEAFF,TGCGCCAGCAGCTTGGTAGGGACAGGGGTTATAACTGAAGCTTTCTTT
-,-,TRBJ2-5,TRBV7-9,CASSLGGLYF,TGTGCCAGCAGCTTAGGGGGACTTTACTTC
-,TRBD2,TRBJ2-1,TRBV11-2,CASSVGTSGRTYNEQFF,TGTGCCAGCAGCGTCGGGACTAGCGGGAGGACCTACAATGAGCAGTTCTTC
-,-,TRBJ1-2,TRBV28,CASSPFSGWGASTYGYTF,TGTGCCAGCAGTCCCTTTTCCGGTTGGGGCGCTAGTACCTATGGCTACACCTTC
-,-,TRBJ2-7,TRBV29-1,CSVELWGSGVRNEQYF,TGCAGCGTTGAATTGTGGGGGTCAGGGGTTCGGAACGAGCAGTACTTC
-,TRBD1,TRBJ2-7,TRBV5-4,CASSSGQGTYEQYF,TGTGCCAGCAGCTCCGGACAGGGGACGTACGAGCAGTACTTC
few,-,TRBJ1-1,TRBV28,CASSEVARSGVTEAFF,TGTGCCAGCAGTGAGGTGGCACGATCGGGGGTCACTGAAGCTTTCTTT
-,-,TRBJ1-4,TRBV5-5,CASSFEVGKATNEKLFF,TGTGCCAGCAGCTTTGAAGTGGGCAAGGCAACTAATGAAAAACTGTTTTTT
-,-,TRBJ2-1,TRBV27,CASSPRILTTYNEQFF,TGTGCCAGCAGTCCCCGTATACTCACTACCTACAATGAGCAGTTCTTC
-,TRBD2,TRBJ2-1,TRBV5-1,CASSFSGGVYNEQFF,TGCGCCAGCAGCTTTAGCGGGGGAGTTTACAATGAGCAGTTCTTC
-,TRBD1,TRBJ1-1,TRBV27,CASSLLGDRGIRYTEAFF,TGTGCCAGCAGTTTATTAGGCGACAGGGGCATTCGGTACACTGAAGCTTTCTTT
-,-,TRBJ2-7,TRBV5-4,CASSLALGGGLEEQYF,TGTGCCAGCAGCTTGGCCTTGGGGGGAGGACTTGAAGAGCAGTACTTC
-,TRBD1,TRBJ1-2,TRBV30,CAWSRGSSDRLGYGYTF,TGTGCCTGGAGCCGGGGCAGCTCGGACAGGCTCGGGTATGGCTACACCTTC
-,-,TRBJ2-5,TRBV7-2,CASSLAASSYQETQYF,TGTGCCAGCAGCTTAGCGGCTTCTTCGTACCAAGAGACCCAGTACTTC
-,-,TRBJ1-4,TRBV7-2,CASSLGGGWTEKLFF,TGTGCCAGCAGCTTAGGGGGGGGTTGGACAGAAAAACTGTTTTTT
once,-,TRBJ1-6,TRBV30,CACSWSSYNSPLHF,TGTGCCTGTTCGTGGAGCTCCTATAATTCACCCCTCCACTTT